One and the same sample provided the 2 T cell receptor beta chains below, sequenced in a study of CD8 T cells in Susac syndrome. With random hexamers, reverse transcription was performed on 0.5 to 1 ug of RNA. From the immunoSEQ multiplex PCR reads, TCRdb called clonotypes with MiXCR, one entry per CDR3 protein. The data hold about 80,000 distinct CDR3 sequences, with approximately 94% observed a single time. The sample taken for sequencing was CD4+ T cells from PBMCs. Every receptor here comes from a human donor with Susac syndrome.

The chain carries TRBV28 and TRBJ2-7; 7 nucleotides match TRBD2. The length of the CDR3 is 13 residues. V lost 6 bases and J lost 5; bases outside the gene matches: 7. Germline CDR1 and CDR2: MDHEN and SYDVKM. The CDR3 DNA is TGTGCCAGCAGGGCGGGAGTACGCCACGAGCAGTACTTC. This sequence encodes CASRAGVRHEQYF.

The V gene is TRBV9, the J gene TRBJ2-7; possible D gene TRBD1, 7 bases. CDR3 length: 16 amino acids. Germline CDR1 and CDR2: SGDLS and YYNGEE. The V end was cut by 4 bases, the J end by 0 bases, with 17 bases between. The CDR3 is CASSPAGGTLSYEQYF. CDR3 DNA: TGTGCCAGCAGCCCCGCAGGGGGGACCCTCTCCTACGAGCAGTACTTC. The full variable domain, its missing parts supplied by reference TRBV9 and TRBJ2-7, is DSGVTQTPKHLITATGQRVTLRCSPRSGDLSVYWYQQSLDQGLQFLIQYYNGEERAKGNILERFSAQQFPDLHSELNLSSLELGDSALYFCASSPAGGTLSYEQYFGPGTRLTVT.